These T cell receptor beta chains were read from a single sample in a study of CD4 T cells in relation to SARS-CoV-2 and coronaviruses. Assay used: immunoSEQ multiplex PCR; TCRdb lists only in-frame clones, some missing. Of 60,000 to 80,000 clones listed, around 87% are singletons. Sequenced input: memory CD4+ T cells from PBMCs. The receptors shown here come from a human donor in good health. The CDR3 runs from the conserved cysteine through the conserved F or W. A D gene is named only where the DNA matches it firmly. Rows give clone size only sometimes, using once, few, many, or a class for an expanded clone.

clone_size d_call j_call v_call cdr3_nt cdr3_aa
- TRBD1 TRBJ1-2 TRBV19 TGTGCCAGCCGGACAGGCGGCCGGGGGGAAGGCTACACCTTC CASRTGGRGEGYTF
- TRBD2 TRBJ2-1 TRBV27 TGTGCCAGCACGGGAGGGCCTTTAAATGAGCAGTTCTTC CASTGGPLNEQFF
- TRBD1 TRBJ1-1 TRBV18 TGTGCCAGCTCACGACTAGGGGGCTCCACTGAAGCTTTCTTT CASSRLGGSTEAFF
- - TRBJ2-3 TRBV10-3 TGTGCCATCGGGGCGGGGGCCACAGATACGCAGTATTTT CAIGAGATDTQYF
- - TRBJ1-1 TRBV4-2 TGTGCCAGCAGCCAAGCTAGGAACACTGAAGCTTTCTTT CASSQARNTEAFF
once TRBD2 TRBJ2-7 TRBV2 TGTGCCAGCAGTGAAGGCTTTACTAGCGGTACCTACGAGCAGTACTTC CASSEGFTSGTYEQYF
- - TRBJ1-2 TRBV7-2 TGTGCCAGCAGCTCGTTCCAGGGTAACTATGGCTACACCTTC CASSSFQGNYGYTF
- - TRBJ2-1 TRBV4-3 TGCGCCAGCAGCCAAGGTTCGCCCGAGCACGGGAGTGAGCAGTTCTTC CASSQGSPEHGSEQFF
once - TRBJ1-2 TRBV5-1 TGCGCCAGCAGCTTGACGGGTAGTCCTAACTATGGCTACACCTTC CASSLTGSPNYGYTF
- - TRBJ1-6 TRBV28 TGTGCCAGCAGTTGGAGGGGCGCCAGTTCACCCCTCCACTTT CASSWRGASSPLHF
- TRBD1 TRBJ2-1 TRBV7-6 TGTGCCAGCAGCAGCGGACAGGGGGCGACCTACAATGAGCAGTTCTTC CASSSGQGATYNEQFF
- TRBD1 TRBJ2-2 TRBV19 TGTGCCAGTAGTACGGGACAGGGGGCAAACACCGGGGAGCTGTTTTTT CASSTGQGANTGELFF
few TRBD1 TRBJ1-2 TRBV6-2/TRBV6-3 TGTGCCAGCAGTCTGTACGGGACAGGGGTCGGCTACACCTTC CASSLYGTGVGYTF
once TRBD1 TRBJ1-2 TRBV24-1 TGTGCCACCAGTGACCCTGCACAGGGGGGTTATGGCTACACCTTC CATSDPAQGGYGYTF
- - TRBJ2-5 TRBV5-1 TGCGCCAGCTCCCAGTCAGGAAACCAAGAGACCCAGTACTTC CASSQSGNQETQYF
- TRBD1 TRBJ1-6 TRBV7-3 TGTGCCAGCAGCCGAACCGGGACAGATAATTCACCCCTCCACTTT CASSRTGTDNSPLHF
- - TRBJ1-1 TRBV7-2 TGTGCCAGCAGCCCGTCAGGGGCGAACACTGAAGCTTTCTTT CASSPSGANTEAFF
- - TRBJ1-3 TRBV5-4 TGTGCCAGCAGCTTGGGAGGGGCGTTCGGAAACACCATATATTTT CASSLGGAFGNTIYF
- - TRBJ2-7 TRBV24-1 TGTGCCACCAGTGACCCGGACCTCCCCTACGAGCAGTACTTC CATSDPDLPYEQYF
- - TRBJ2-3 TRBV7-2 TGTGCCAGCAGCTTAGCCGGGACCCGCACAGATACGCAGTATTTT CASSLAGTRTDTQYF
- - TRBJ1-4 TRBV3-1/TRBV3-2 TGTGCCAGCAGCCATCTTACAGGGCCACTGTTTTTT CASSHLTGPLFF
once - TRBJ1-2 TRBV29-1 TGCAGCGTCCGGGACTCTAACTATGGCTACACCTTC CSVRDSNYGYTF
once TRBD2 TRBJ2-3 TRBV7-2 TGTGCCAGCAGGTCGACTAGCGGGAGTTCAGATACGCAGTATTTT CASRSTSGSSDTQYF
- TRBD1 TRBJ2-6 TRBV6-5 TGTGCCATCGGACAGGGAACAGCTGGGGCCAACGTCCTGACTTTC CAIGQGTAGANVLTF
- TRBD2 TRBJ2-1 TRBV5-6 TGTGCCAGCAGCTTGGAATGGACTAGCGGGGGACCATACAATGAGCAGTTCTTC CASSLEWTSGGPYNEQFF
once - TRBJ1-5 TRBV7-2 TGTGCCAGCACCAAGGACAGCAATCAGCCCCAGCATTTT CASTKDSNQPQHF
- TRBD1 TRBJ1-5 TRBV10-1 TGCGCCAGCAGTGAGTCTTTCGAGACAGGGAATCAGCCCCAGCATTTT CASSESFETGNQPQHF
- - TRBJ2-7 TRBV5-6 TGTGCCAGCAGTTCAGCGAGCTCCTACGAGCAGTACTTC CASSSASSYEQYF
- - TRBJ1-6 TRBV21-1 TGTGCCAGCAGCAAGCAGCCCAATAACAAACATTCACCCCTCCACTTT CASSKQPNNKHSPLHF
- - TRBJ1-1 TRBV7-2 TGTGCCAGCAGCTTCTTCCGGGACCCCGGGCAGGGTACTTTCTTT CASSFFRDPGQGTFF
- - TRBJ2-7 TRBV6-6 TGTGCCAGCAGTTTGGGCAGGTCTTACGAGCAGTACTTC CASSLGRSYEQYF
- - TRBJ2-7 TRBV6-5 TGTGCCAGCAGTAGGATATCGCCCTACGAGCAGTACTTC CASSRISPYEQYF
- TRBD2 TRBJ2-1 TRBV7-3 TGTGCCAGCAGCTTTCTAGCGGAAACTTACAATGAGCAGTTCTTC CASSFLAETYNEQFF
- - TRBJ2-5 TRBV29-1 TGCAGCGTTCTGGAAGGGGGAGAGACCCAGTACTTC CSVLEGGETQYF
- - TRBJ2-5 TRBV30 TGTGCCTGGAGTTTGGACAGCCAAGAGACCCAGTACTTC CAWSLDSQETQYF
few - TRBJ1-3 TRBV19 TGTGCCAGTAGTATAAACAGATTCTCTGGAAACACCATATATTTT CASSINRFSGNTIYF
once TRBD2 TRBJ2-5 TRBV6-5 TGTGCCAGCAGTCCCACTAGCGCAACACAAGAGACCCAGTACTTC CASSPTSATQETQYF
- - TRBJ2-1 TRBV11-2 TGTGCCAGCAGCTTAGATTCTGCGGTTAATGAGCAGTTCTTC CASSLDSAVNEQFF
once TRBD1 TRBJ2-7 TRBV24-1 TGTGCCACCATGGGACAGAACTCCTACGAGCAGTACTTC CATMGQNSYEQYF
- TRBD1 TRBJ2-1 TRBV28 TGTGCCAGCAGGGAATTACAGGGGACCTCCTACAATGAGCAGTTCTTC CASRELQGTSYNEQFF
- - TRBJ2-7 TRBV5-1 TGCGCCAGCAGCTTGCTGGGGGTAGCGGACTACGAGCAGTACTTC CASSLLGVADYEQYF
few - TRBJ1-2 TRBV5-4 TGTGCCAGCAGCTTGGAGACCGGGCCCTCGTACGGCGGCTACACCTTC CASSLETGPSYGGYTF
- - TRBJ2-1 TRBV5-1 TGCGCCAGCAGCTCCCAGGGGTACAATGAGCAGTTCTTC CASSSQGYNEQFF
once TRBD1 TRBJ1-6 TRBV28 TGTGCCAGCAGGGGTAACAGGGGTCGGAGTTCACCCCTCCACTTT CASRGNRGRSSPLHF
- - TRBJ2-1 TRBV7-3 TGTGCCAGCAGCCAGGGGCTAGCGGCTTACAATGAGCAGTTCTTC CASSQGLAAYNEQFF
- - TRBJ1-6 TRBV19 TGTGCCAGTCAACGTACAGGGCTAGCTCGATTTAATTCACCCCTCCACTTT CASQRTGLARFNSPLHF
- - TRBJ2-3 TRBV19 TGTGCCAGTAGTAGTTGGGGAGATACGCAGTATTTT CASSSWGDTQYF
- - TRBJ2-7 TRBV21-1 TGTGCCAGCAGCAGAGGGGACAGGGTGTTGACATTGGAGCAGTACTTC CASSRGDRVLTLEQYF
- - TRBJ1-2 TRBV12-3/TRBV12-4 TGTGCCAGCAGTTCAGGGGACTATGGCTACACCTTC CASSSGDYGYTF